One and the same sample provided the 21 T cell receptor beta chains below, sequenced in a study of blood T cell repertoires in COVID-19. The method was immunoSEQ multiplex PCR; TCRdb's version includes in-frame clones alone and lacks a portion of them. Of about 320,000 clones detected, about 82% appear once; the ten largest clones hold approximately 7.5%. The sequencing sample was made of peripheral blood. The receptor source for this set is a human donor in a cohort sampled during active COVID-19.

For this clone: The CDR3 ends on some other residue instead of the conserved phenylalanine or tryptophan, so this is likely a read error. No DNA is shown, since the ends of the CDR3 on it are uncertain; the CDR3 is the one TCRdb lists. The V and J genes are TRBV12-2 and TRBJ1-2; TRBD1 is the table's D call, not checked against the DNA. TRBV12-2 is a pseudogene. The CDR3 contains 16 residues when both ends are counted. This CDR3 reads CASRRETGTEIYGYTL.

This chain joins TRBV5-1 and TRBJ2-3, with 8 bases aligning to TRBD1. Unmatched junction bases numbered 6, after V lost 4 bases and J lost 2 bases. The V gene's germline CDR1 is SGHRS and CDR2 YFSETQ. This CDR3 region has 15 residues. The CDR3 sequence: CASSLTGATTDTQYF. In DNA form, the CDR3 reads TGCGCCAGCAGCCTGACAGGGGCGACCACAGATACGCAGTATTTT. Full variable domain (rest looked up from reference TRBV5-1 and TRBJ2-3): KAGVTQTPRYLIKTRGQQVTLSCSPISGHRSVSWYQQTPGQGLQFLFEYFSETQRNKGNFPGRFSGRQFSNSRSEMNVSTLELGDSALYLCASSLTGATTDTQYFGPGTRLTVL.

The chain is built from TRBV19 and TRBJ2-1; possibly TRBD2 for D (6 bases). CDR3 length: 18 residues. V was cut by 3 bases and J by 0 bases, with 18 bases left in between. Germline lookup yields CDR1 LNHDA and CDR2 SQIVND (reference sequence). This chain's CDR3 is CASSIDDAGRSSYNEQFF. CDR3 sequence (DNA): TGTGCCAGTAGTATTGACGATGCGGGGAGGAGCTCCTACAATGAGCAGTTCTTC.

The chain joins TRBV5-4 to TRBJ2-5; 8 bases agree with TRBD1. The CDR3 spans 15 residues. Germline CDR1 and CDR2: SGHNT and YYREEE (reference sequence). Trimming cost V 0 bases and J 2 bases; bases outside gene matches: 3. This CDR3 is CASSLGTGRQETQYF. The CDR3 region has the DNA TGTGCCAGCAGCTTGGGGACAGGGAGGCAAGAGACCCAGTACTTC.

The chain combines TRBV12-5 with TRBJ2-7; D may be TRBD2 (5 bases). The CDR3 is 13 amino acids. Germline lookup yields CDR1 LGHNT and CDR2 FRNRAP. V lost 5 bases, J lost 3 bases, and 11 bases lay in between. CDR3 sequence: CASGQGLHYEQYF. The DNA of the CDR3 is TGTGCTAGTGGTCAAGGACTGCACTACGAGCAGTACTTC.

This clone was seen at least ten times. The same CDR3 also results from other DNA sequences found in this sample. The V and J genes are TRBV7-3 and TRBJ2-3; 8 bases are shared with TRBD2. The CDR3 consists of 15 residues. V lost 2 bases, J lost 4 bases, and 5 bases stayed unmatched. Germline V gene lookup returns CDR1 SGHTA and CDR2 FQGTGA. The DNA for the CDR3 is TGTGCCAGCAGCTTAGCGGGGGGCTTATCAGATACGCAGTATTTT. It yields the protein CASSLAGGLSDTQYF.

CDR3 region: CASSGDREYQPQHF. In nucleotides, the CDR3 is TGTGCCAGCAGTGGGGACAGGGAGTATCAGCCCCAGCATTTT. V and J are TRBV2 and TRBJ1-5; 9 bases align to TRBD1. The CDR3 loop spans 14 amino acids. Germline V CDR1 and CDR2: SNHLY, FYNNEI. J gave up 5 bases and V 4 bases, and 3 bases lay outside the gene matches. Looking up the rest from reference TRBV2 and TRBJ1-5 gives the full variable domain: EPEVTQTPSHQVTQMGQEVILRCVPISNHLYFYWYRQILGQKVEFLVSFYNNEISEKSEIFDDQFSVERPDGSNFTLKIRSTKLEDSAMYFCASSGDREYQPQHFGDGTRLSIL.

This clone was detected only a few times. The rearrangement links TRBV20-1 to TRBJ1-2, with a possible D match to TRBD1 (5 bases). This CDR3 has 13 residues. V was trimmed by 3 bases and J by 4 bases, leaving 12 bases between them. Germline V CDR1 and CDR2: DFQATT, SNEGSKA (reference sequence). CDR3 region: CSASIGGGYGYTF. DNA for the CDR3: TGCAGTGCTAGTATCGGGGGGGGCTATGGCTACACCTTC.

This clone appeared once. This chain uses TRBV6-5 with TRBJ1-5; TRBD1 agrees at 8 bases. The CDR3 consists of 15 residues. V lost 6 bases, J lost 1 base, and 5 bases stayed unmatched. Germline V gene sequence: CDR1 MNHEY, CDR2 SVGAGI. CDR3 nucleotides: TGTGCCAGCAGCCTCGACAGGGGAAGCAATCAGCCCCAGCATTTT. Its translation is CASSLDRGSNQPQHF.

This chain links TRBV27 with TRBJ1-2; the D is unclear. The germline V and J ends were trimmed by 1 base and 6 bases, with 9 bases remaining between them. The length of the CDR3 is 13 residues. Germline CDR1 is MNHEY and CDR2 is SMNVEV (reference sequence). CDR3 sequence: CASSLFGEDGYTF. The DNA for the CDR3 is TGTGCCAGCAGTTTATTCGGGGAGGATGGCTACACCTTC.

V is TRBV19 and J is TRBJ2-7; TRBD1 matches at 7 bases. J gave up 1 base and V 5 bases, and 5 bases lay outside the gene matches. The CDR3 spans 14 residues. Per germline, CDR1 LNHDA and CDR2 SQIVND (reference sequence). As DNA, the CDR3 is TGTGCCAGTAGTTCGACAGGGCGTTCCTACGAGCAGTACTTC. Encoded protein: CASSSTGRSYEQYF.

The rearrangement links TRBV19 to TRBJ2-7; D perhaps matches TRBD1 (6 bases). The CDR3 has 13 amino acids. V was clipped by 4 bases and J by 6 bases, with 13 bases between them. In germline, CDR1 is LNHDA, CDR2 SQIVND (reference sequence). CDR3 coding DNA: TGTGCCAGTAGTAATACGGACAGATCCGAGCAGTACTTC. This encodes CASSNTDRSEQYF.

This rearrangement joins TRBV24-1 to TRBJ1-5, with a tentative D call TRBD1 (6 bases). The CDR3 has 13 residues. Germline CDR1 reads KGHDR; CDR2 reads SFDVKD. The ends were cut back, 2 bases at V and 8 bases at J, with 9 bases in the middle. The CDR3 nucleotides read TGTGCCACCAGTGATTCCCCAGGGGAGCCCCAGCATTTT. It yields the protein CATSDSPGEPQHF.

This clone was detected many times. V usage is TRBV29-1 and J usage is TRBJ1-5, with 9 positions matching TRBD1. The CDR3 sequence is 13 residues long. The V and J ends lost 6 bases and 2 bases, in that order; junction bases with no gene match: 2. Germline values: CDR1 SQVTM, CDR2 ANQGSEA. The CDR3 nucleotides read TGCAGCGTGGGGGACAGGGGCAATCAGCCCCAGCATTTT. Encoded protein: CSVGDRGNQPQHF.

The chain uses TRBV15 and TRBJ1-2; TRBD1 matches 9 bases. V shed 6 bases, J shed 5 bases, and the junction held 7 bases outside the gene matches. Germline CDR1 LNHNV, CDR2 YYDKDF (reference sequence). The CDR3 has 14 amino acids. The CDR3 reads CATSLDRGFYGYTF. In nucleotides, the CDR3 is TGTGCCACCAGTTTGGACAGGGGATTTTATGGCTACACCTTC.

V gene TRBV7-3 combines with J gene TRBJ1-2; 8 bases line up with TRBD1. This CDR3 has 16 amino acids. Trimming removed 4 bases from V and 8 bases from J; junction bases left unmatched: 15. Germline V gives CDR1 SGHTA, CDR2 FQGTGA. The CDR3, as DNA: TGTGCCAGCAGCTCGGACAGGGTACGAATTGTGGAGGGCTACACCTTC. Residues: CASSSDRVRIVEGYTF.

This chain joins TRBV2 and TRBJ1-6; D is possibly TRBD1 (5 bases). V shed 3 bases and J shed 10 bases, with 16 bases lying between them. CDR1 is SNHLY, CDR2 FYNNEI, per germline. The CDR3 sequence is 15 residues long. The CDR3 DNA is TGTGCCAGCAGTGATGCCCGCGGGGCGAAGTCACCCCTCCACTTT. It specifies CASSDARGAKSPLHF.

CDR3 residues: CSVVGDRSNTEAFF. The CDR3 region has the DNA TGCAGCGTTGTAGGTGACAGGAGTAACACTGAAGCTTTCTTT. V gene TRBV29-1 combines with J gene TRBJ1-1; tentative D call: TRBD1 (6 bases). From germline, CDR1 is SQVTM and CDR2 ANQGSEA. The V end lost 4 bases, the J end lost 2 bases, and 14 bases lay between the germline ends. This CDR3 region has 14 residues.

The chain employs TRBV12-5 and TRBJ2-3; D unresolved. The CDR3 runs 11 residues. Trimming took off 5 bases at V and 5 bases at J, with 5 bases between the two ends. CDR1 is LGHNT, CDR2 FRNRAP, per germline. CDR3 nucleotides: TGTGCTAGTGGTCTCTTAGATACGCAGTATTTT. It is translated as CASGLLDTQYF. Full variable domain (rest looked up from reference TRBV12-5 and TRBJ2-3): DARVTQTPRHKVTEMGQEVTMRCQPILGHNTVFWYRQTMMQGLELLAYFRNRAPLDDSGMPKDRFSAEMPDATLATLKIQPSEPRDSAVYFCASGLLDTQYFGPGTRLTVL.

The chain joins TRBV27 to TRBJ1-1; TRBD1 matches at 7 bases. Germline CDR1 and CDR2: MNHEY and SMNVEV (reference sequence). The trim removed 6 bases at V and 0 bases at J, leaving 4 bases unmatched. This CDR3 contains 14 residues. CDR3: CASRPGQMNTEAFF. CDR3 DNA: TGTGCCAGCAGGCCGGGACAGATGAACACTGAAGCTTTCTTT.

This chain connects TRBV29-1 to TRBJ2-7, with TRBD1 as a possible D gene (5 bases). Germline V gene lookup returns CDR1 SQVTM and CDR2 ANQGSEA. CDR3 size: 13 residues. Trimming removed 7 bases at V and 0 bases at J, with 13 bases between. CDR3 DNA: TGCAGCGCCCGTGGACATGCCTCCTACGAGCAGTACTTC. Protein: CSARGHASYEQYF.